This T cell receptor (beta chain) was sequenced during a study of neurological immune-mediated disorders. Study outcomes and limitations: One related-CDR3 cluster, identified by phylogenetic grouping, held the repertoires of 18 of 34 multiple sclerosis patients and was a possible signature. The multiple sclerosis repertoire cluster lacked an association with any feature, whether clinical or MRI.

This clonotype was seen ten or more times. Its antigen is undetermined. 5'RACE with 10-nucleotide random UMIs generated the cDNA. Each CDR3 protein is one row after TCRdb ran MiXCR on the 5' RACE reads. The sample consists of around 46,000 distinct CDR3 sequences, under 2% of them appearing once. This CDR3 has 14 amino acids. Trimming shortened V by 2 bases and J by 0 bases, and 8 bases separated the two germline ends. In germline, CDR1 is LGHDT, CDR2 YNNKEL (reference sequence). The specimen sequenced was PBMCs. This chain connects TRBV3-1 to TRBJ2-7; D call uncertain. This clonotype was obtained from a woman aged 40 to 55 with multiple sclerosis. The DNA of the CDR3 is TGTGCCAGCAGCCAACTGTCAGTCTCCTACGAGCAGTACTTC. Encoded protein: CASSQLSVSYEQYF.